This T cell receptor beta chain was identified during a study of T-cell reconstitution after alpha-beta-depleted transplantation in children. Unique molecular identifiers were used to barcode this TCRbeta library. TCRdb analysed the PCR reads with MiXCR anew, one entry per CDR3 protein. Of a few hundred thousand distinct CDR3 sequences listed, 9.9% are singletons. The material was PBMCs from the stem cell graft donor, obtained from the stem cell graft. The receptor's source is a human donor who donated a stem cell graft to a child with SCID.

The CDR3 spells CSATSEGITGYTF. DNA of the CDR3: TGCAGTGCTACCTCCGAGGGGATAACTGGCTACACCTTC. The J gene is TRBJ1-2, the V gene TRBV20-1, with D maybe TRBD1 (5 bases). The CDR3 is 13 amino acids. The V gene's germline CDR1 is DFQATT and CDR2 SNEGSKA (reference sequence). V shed 4 bases and J shed 7 bases, with 16 bases lying between them.